The 28 T cell receptor beta chains below were found in one sample sequenced in a study of T cells in Graves' hyperthyroidism and ophthalmopathy (dated by TCRdb to the late 2010s). Receptor amplification or capture employed multiplex PCR. Sequencing was performed on an Illumina HiSeq 2000. Amplification of TCR beta CDR3 regions was carried out from RNA transcripts. The first round of RT-PCR for the TCR CDR3 was performed with the HTBI primer set and the Qiagen OneStep RT-PCR kit. TCRdb passed the public sequencing reads through fastp at Q25 and MiXCR, retaining productive beta sequences. Each record represents a unique CDR3 protein, reported with the most common genes and DNA among its rows. This sample lists hundreds of thousands of distinct CDR3 sequences; under 25% were detected once. Together, the top ten hold about 35% of the sample. The sequenced sample was blood. These receptors all come from a young man with Graves' ophthalmopathy.

V gene TRBV10-3 combines with J gene TRBJ1-2, with a possible D match to TRBD1 (5 bases). The V end was cut by 0 bases, the J end by 7 bases, with 9 bases between. The CDR3 contains 13 residues. Germline CDR1 is ENHRY and CDR2 is SYGVKD. The CDR3 bases are TGTGCCATCAGTGAGTCGAGGGGAATTGGCTACACCTTC. Amino acids: CAISESRGIGYTF.

CDR3: CASSEGPSEQYF. In DNA, the CDR3 is TGTGCCAGCAGTGAAGGACCGAGCGAGCAGTACTTC. The rearrangement joins TRBV6-1 to TRBJ2-7; no reliable D call. The CDR3 has 12 amino acids. Trimming took off 1 base at V and 6 bases at J, with 7 bases between the two ends. Germline assignment: CDR1 MNHNS and CDR2 SASEGT.

The chain carries TRBV4-2 and TRBJ2-1, with D possibly being TRBD1 (5 bases). Trimming pared 0 bases from V and 9 bases from J, leaving 9 bases between. The CDR3 spans 13 residues. The germline V gene has CDR1 LGHNA and CDR2 YNFKEQ. The CDR3 reads CASSQEGAGEQFF. The CDR3 coding sequence is TGTGCCAGCAGCCAAGAAGGGGCAGGTGAGCAGTTCTTC.

The chain couples TRBV15 to TRBJ2-7, with a weak D call TRBD2 (7 bases). Trimming removed 3 bases from V and 6 bases from J, with 15 bases in between. Looked up from germline, CDR1 is LNHNV and CDR2 is YYDKDF (reference sequence). This CDR3 has 14 amino acids. DNA of the CDR3: TGTGCCACCAGCAGGGCGGGGGCCTTTGTCGAGCAGTACTTC. This codes for CATSRAGAFVEQYF.

To note about this clonotype: Being one base from a much bigger clone, this may be a read error. The chain uses TRBV12-3 or TRBV12-4 and TRBJ2-7; D might be TRBD2 (6 bases). V lost 8 bases and J 0 bases, leaving 17 bases between the germline ends. This CDR3 is built from 15 residues. CDR3 region: CASGPSSANSYEQYF. CDR3 in DNA: TGTGCCAGCGGCCCTTCTAGCGCAAACTCCTACGAGCAGTACTTC.

CDR3 region: CSASLAGTYEQYF. CDR3 DNA sequence: TGCAGTGCTAGCCTAGCGGGGACCTACGAGCAGTACTTC. This rearrangement joins TRBV20-1 to TRBJ2-7; 9 nucleotides match TRBD2. The CDR3 has 13 amino acids. Germline CDR1 DFQATT, CDR2 SNEGSKA (reference sequence). Trimming cost V 3 bases and J 2 bases; bases outside gene matches: 2.

DNA for the CDR3: TGCGCCAGCAGCCCCCCGGGGGCCGGAACTGAAGCTTTCTTT. Translation gives CASSPPGAGTEAFF. The genes are TRBV5-1 and TRBJ1-1; D is possibly TRBD1 (6 bases). This CDR3 contains 14 residues. Trimming shortened V by 4 bases and J by 5 bases, and 15 bases separated the two germline ends. Germline values: CDR1 SGHRS, CDR2 YFSETQ.

The gene calls are TRBV6-1 and TRBJ1-1; D is perhaps TRBD1 (5 bases). V was cut by 7 bases and J by 1 base, with 10 bases left in between. There are 13 residues in the CDR3. In germline, CDR1 is MNHNS, CDR2 SASEGT. The CDR3 nucleotides are TGTGCCAGCACCGGGACTCAGAACACTGAAGCTTTCTTT. It yields the protein CASTGTQNTEAFF.

DNA for the CDR3: TGTGCCAGCAGCTTCGCGTACACCCAAGAGACCCAGTACTTC. It translates to CASSFAYTQETQYF. The chain combines TRBV7-2 with TRBJ2-5; D unclear. V lost 3 bases to trimming and J lost 1 base, with 9 bases between them. Germline loops: CDR1 SGHTA, CDR2 FQGNSA. CDR3 length: 14 residues.

This clonotype was seen more than once but under ten times. The V gene is TRBV20-1, the J gene TRBJ2-2; D is unclear. CDR1 DFQATT and CDR2 SNEGSKA come from the germline V gene (reference sequence). The CDR3 is made up of 16 amino acids. V was clipped by 1 base and J by 3 bases, with 15 bases between them. The CDR3 spells CSARVSSRKDTGELFF. As DNA, the CDR3 is TGCAGTGCTAGAGTCTCTAGTAGAAAGGACACCGGGGAGCTGTTTTTT.

This clonotype was seen repeatedly, ten times or more. The chain combines TRBV20-1 with TRBJ1-1, with 10 bases lining up with TRBD1. Germline V lookup: CDR1 DFQATT, CDR2 SNEGSKA (reference sequence). CDR3 length equals 14 residues. Trimming cost V 4 bases and J 8 bases; bases outside gene matches: 10. The CDR3 nucleotides are TGCAGTGCTATTCCGGGACAGGGGAAGGTCGAAGCTTTCTTT. It yields the protein CSAIPGQGKVEAFF.

This clonotype has a count of ten or more. This chain connects TRBV12-5 to TRBJ2-7; 8 bases are a match to TRBD2. The germline gives CDR1 LGHNT, CDR2 FRNRAP. V gave up 4 bases and J gave up 0 bases; unmatched junction bases: 8. This CDR3 region has 16 residues. CDR3 sequence: CASGWILAACSYEQYF. CDR3 nucleotides: TGTGCTAGTGGTTGGATACTAGCGGCGTGCTCCTACGAGCAGTACTTC.

Ten or more counts support this clonotype. This rearrangement joins TRBV10-3 to TRBJ1-2; no reliable D call. The length of the CDR3 is 15 residues. Germline V gives CDR1 ENHRY, CDR2 SYGVKD. Trimming stripped 4 bases from V and 8 bases from J, with 20 bases between. The CDR3 DNA is TGTGCCATCAGTGTTGACATGGCGATGGCGGAGGGCTACACCTTC. Translating it yields CAISVDMAMAEGYTF.

The genes are TRBV3-1 and TRBJ1-4; the D is unclear. V was pared by 4 bases and J by 0 bases, with 12 bases between. Germline V gene data show CDR1 as LGHDT and CDR2 as YNNKEL (reference sequence). CDR3 length: 16 residues. The CDR3 region is CASSRRGGATNEKLFF. The DNA of the CDR3 is TGTGCCAGCAGCCGGCGGGGTGGGGCAACTAATGAAAAACTGTTTTTT.

This rearrangement joins TRBV27 to TRBJ2-5; TRBD2 matches 11 bases. From germline, CDR1 is MNHEY and CDR2 SMNVEV (reference sequence). J lost 6 bases, V lost 7 bases, and 7 bases had no gene match. This CDR3 has 14 amino acids. The chain's CDR3 is CASKDSGRGKTQYF. The CDR3 bases are TGTGCCAGCAAGGATAGCGGGAGGGGAAAGACCCAGTACTTC.

This clonotype was counted many times. The chain combines TRBV20-1 with TRBJ2-3; D gene unclear. The CDR3 covers 12 residues. V lost 1 base and J 0 bases, leaving 2 bases between the germline ends. Germline values: CDR1 DFQATT, CDR2 SNEGSKA (reference sequence). CDR3 DNA sequence: TGCAGTGCTAGAGTTAGCACAGATACGCAGTATTTT. Translating it yields CSARVSTDTQYF.

There are many counts of this clonotype. The rearrangement joins TRBV20-1 to TRBJ2-3; 16 bases are a match to TRBD2. Germline V gene sequence: CDR1 DFQATT, CDR2 SNEGSKA (reference sequence). V was clipped by 0 bases and J by 4 bases; unmatched bases: 7. The CDR3 sequence is 18 residues long. The CDR3, as DNA: TGCAGTGCTAGAGATGGGGGACTAGCGGGAGGGCCGTCAGATACGCAGTATTTT. Protein: CSARDGGLAGGPSDTQYF.

The chain carries TRBV19 and TRBJ2-3; 8 nucleotides line up with TRBD1. This CDR3 is built from 16 residues. Trimming removed 9 bases from V and 1 base from J; junction bases left unmatched: 12. Per the germline V gene, CDR1 is LNHDA and CDR2 is SQIVND (reference sequence). The CDR3 is CASQRIDRGGTDTQYF. CDR3 sequence (DNA): TGTGCCAGCCAACGTATAGACAGGGGTGGCACAGATACGCAGTATTTT.

This sequence joins TRBV29-1 and TRBJ2-7; 7 bases are a match to TRBD1. Trimming removed 5 bases from V and 0 bases from J; junction bases left unmatched: 7. CDR3 length: 14 amino acids. The germline gives CDR1 SQVTM, CDR2 ANQGSEA. The chain's CDR3 is CSVMTGNGSYEQYF. The CDR3 coding sequence is TGCAGCGTTATGACAGGGAATGGCTCCTACGAGCAGTACTTC.

This clonotype was recorded only once. The CDR3 ends on some other residue instead of the conserved phenylalanine or tryptophan, so this is likely a read error. The rearrangement uses TRBV3-1 and TRBJ1-5; D might be TRBD1 (5 bases). V lost 4 bases and J lost 4, with 11 bases in between. The CDR3 is 14 amino acids. From germline, CDR1 is LGHDT and CDR2 YNNKEL (reference sequence). CDR3 protein: CASSPGTGNQPQHL. CDR3 bases: TGTGCCAGCAGCCCCGGGACGGGGAATCAGCCCCAGCATCTT.

The table lists this clonotype with a few counts. The chain couples TRBV28 to TRBJ2-2; no clear D. This CDR3 has 15 residues. Trimming left V 7 bases short and J 0 bases short, with 12 bases between. Germline V lookup: CDR1 MDHEN, CDR2 SYDVKM. The CDR3 is CASTAERANTGELFF. The CDR3 bases are TGTGCCAGCACGGCGGAAAGGGCGAACACCGGGGAGCTGTTTTTT.

This clonotype was observed a few times. The chain joins TRBV10-3 to TRBJ2-7, with D maybe TRBD1 (7 bases). The length of the CDR3 is 17 residues. V gave up 0 bases and J gave up 3 bases, with 18 bases separating them. The germline gives CDR1 ENHRY, CDR2 SYGVKD. The CDR3: CAISESGTDAGGYEQYF. The CDR3 DNA follows: TGTGCCATCAGTGAGTCTGGGACAGATGCCGGGGGCTACGAGCAGTACTTC.

The gene calls are TRBV27 and TRBJ2-1; D possibly corresponds to TRBD1 (6 bases). Germline values: CDR1 MNHEY, CDR2 SMNVEV (reference sequence). This CDR3 spans 15 amino acids. Between the trimmed V and J ends, which lost 5 bases and 5 bases, there was a span of 16 bases. The CDR3 protein is CASSTYRAIDNEQFF. CDR3 bases: TGTGCCAGCAGTACCTACAGGGCAATAGACAATGAGCAGTTCTTC.

The sample holds a few counts of this clonotype. This chain connects TRBV10-3 to TRBJ1-6; 7 positions agree with TRBD1. This CDR3 has 15 amino acids. Germline V CDR1 and CDR2: ENHRY, SYGVKD. The junction had 7 bases not matched to a gene; V was cut back by 3 bases and J by 8 bases. CDR3 in amino acids: CAISEGARGDSPLHF. The CDR3 coding sequence is TGTGCCATCAGTGAAGGGGCCAGGGGGGATTCACCCCTCCACTTT.

This clonotype has a handful of counts. The chain combines TRBV20-1 with TRBJ1-2, with D unresolved. V lost 4 bases to trimming and J lost 3 bases, with 21 bases between them. CDR1 and CDR2 (germline): DFQATT, SNEGSKA (reference sequence). The CDR3 contains 16 residues. The CDR3 sequence: CSATPTETRGHYGYTF. The CDR3 coding sequence is TGCAGTGCTACCCCCACCGAAACAAGAGGACACTATGGCTACACCTTC.

This clonotype was counted only a few times. The chain joins TRBV20-1 to TRBJ2-2; the D is unclear. Germline loops: CDR1 DFQATT, CDR2 SNEGSKA (reference sequence). The CDR3 length is 12 residues. Trimming took off 6 bases at V and 3 bases at J, with 8 bases between the two ends. CDR3: CSAILYTGELFF. CDR3 DNA: TGCAGTGCGATCTTATACACCGGGGAGCTGTTTTTT.

The CDR3 loop reads CASSRAGVDTQYF. The CDR3 DNA sequence: TGCGCCAGCAGCCGAGCGGGAGTGGATACGCAGTATTTT. The chain carries TRBV5-1 and TRBJ2-3; 8 bases fit TRBD2. V lost 4 bases, J lost 6 bases, and 4 bases stayed unmatched. This CDR3 region has 13 residues. From germline, CDR1 is SGHRS and CDR2 YFSETQ.

This clonotype was seen a handful of times. The rearrangement links TRBV27 to TRBJ2-3, with D possibly matching TRBD1 (6 bases). The V gene's germline CDR1 is MNHEY and CDR2 SMNVEV (reference sequence). This CDR3 has 16 amino acids. V lost 5 bases and J 2 bases, leaving 17 bases between the germline ends. The CDR3 DNA reads TGTGCCAGCAGTCCAAAACAGGGTGAACACACAGATACGCAGTATTTT. It encodes CASSPKQGEHTDTQYF.